Sequencing of this TCR beta chain was carried out in a study of vaccination and CD4 T cells after COVID-19. General study findings and limits: 304 of 307 vaccine-specific clones from convalescent patients were spike mono-reactive.

About this clonotype: What it binds is not known.

An Oncomine TCR Beta short-read assay was used to sequence the DNA from cultured CD4+ T cells. The source of extracted genomic DNA was cultured CD4+ T cells. Via MiXCR, TCRdb re-called the PCR reads, giving one row per CDR3 protein. The data show some 14,000 distinct CDR3 sequences, about 51% seen once. Treatment indicated: roughly ten-day PBMC culture with coronavirus spike peptide pools or control peptides (ViraFEST assay). Under the ViraFEST approach, antigen-specific T cells were expanded with peptide pools and TCRs subsequently sequenced. This CDR3 spans 15 amino acids. V was pared by 4 bases and J by 2 bases, with 4 bases of the junction left unmatched. Germline V gene sequence: CDR1 SNHLY, CDR2 FYNNEI.

This receptor was obtained from a human donor who had recovered from COVID-19. This chain links TRBV2 with TRBJ2-3, with TRBD2 matching over 9 bases. The source material was CD4+ T cells from blood, cultured in vitro. CDR3 residues: CASSAASGITDTQYF. CDR3 nucleotide sequence: TGTGCCAGCAGTGCGGCTAGCGGGATCACAGATACGCAGTATTTT.